This T cell receptor (beta chain) was recorded in a study of control samples from healthy donors and cancer patients. Profiling relied on immunoSEQ multiplex PCR, and the TCRdb table lists in-frame clones only, not all of them. Of 110,000 or so clones listed, around 90% are singletons. Sequencing was done on a sample of blood. This TCR was sampled from a man aged 50-59 years in good health.

The CDR3 is CASSEAKGTVNTEAFF. The CDR3 DNA follows: TGTGCCAGCAGTGAAGCGAAGGGTACCGTGAACACTGAAGCTTTCTTT. The chain recombines TRBV6-1 with TRBJ1-1; no reliable D call. This CDR3 contains 16 residues. Per the germline V gene, CDR1 is MNHNS and CDR2 is SASEGT. V was cut by 0 bases and J by 0 bases, with 11 bases left in between.